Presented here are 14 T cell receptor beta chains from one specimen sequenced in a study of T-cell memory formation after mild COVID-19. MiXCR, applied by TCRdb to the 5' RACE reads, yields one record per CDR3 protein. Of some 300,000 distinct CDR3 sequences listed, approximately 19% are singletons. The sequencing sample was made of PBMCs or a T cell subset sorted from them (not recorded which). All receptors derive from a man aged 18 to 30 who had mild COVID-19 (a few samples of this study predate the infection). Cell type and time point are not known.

The CDR3 bases are TGTGCCAGCAGACCTAGCGGGGGGGCCTCCTACGAGCAGTACGTC. This encodes CASRPSGGASYEQYV. The genes are TRBV6-2 or TRBV6-3 and TRBJ2-7; 12 bases match TRBD2. Germline V CDR1 and CDR2: MNHEY, SVGEGT. The CDR3 spans 15 residues. V shed 6 bases and J 0 bases; nucleotides not matched to a gene: 3.

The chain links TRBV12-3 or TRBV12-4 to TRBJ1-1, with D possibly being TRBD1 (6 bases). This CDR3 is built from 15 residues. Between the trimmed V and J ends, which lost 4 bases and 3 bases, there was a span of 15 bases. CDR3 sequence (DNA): TGTGCCAGCAGTTCAGGACAGTGGCGGGACACTGAAGCTTTCTTT. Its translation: CASSSGQWRDTEAFF.

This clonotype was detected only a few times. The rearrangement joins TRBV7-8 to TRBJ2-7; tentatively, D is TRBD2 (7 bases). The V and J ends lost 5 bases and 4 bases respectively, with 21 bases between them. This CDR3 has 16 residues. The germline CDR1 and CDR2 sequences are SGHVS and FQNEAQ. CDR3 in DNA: TGTGCCAGCAGCCTCCCCTTGGGGGGGCCAAAATACGAGCAGTACGTC. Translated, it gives CASSLPLGGPKYEQYV.

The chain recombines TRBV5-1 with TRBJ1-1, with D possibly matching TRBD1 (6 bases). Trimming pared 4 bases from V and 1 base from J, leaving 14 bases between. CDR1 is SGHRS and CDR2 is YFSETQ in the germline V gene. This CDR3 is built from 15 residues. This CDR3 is CASSTGGGANTEAFF. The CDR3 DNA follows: TGCGCCAGCAGCACCGGCGGGGGGGCGAACACTGAAGCTTTCTTT.

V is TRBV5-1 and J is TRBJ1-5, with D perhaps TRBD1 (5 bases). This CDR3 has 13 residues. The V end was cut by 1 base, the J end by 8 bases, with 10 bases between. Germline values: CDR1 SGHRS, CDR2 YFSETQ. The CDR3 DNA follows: TGCGCCAGCAGCTTGAGAGTGGGGGAGCCCCAGCATTTT. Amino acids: CASSLRVGEPQHF.

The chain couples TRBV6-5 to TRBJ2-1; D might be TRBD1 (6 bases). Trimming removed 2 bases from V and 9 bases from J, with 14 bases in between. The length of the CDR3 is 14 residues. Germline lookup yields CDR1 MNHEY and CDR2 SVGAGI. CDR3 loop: CASSYRKQGFEQFF. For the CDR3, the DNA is TGTGCCAGCAGTTACCGGAAACAGGGATTTGAGCAGTTCTTC.

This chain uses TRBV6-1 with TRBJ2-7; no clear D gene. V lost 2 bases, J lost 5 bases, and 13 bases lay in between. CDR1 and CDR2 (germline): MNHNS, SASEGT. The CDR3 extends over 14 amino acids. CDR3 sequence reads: CASSERISPHEQYV. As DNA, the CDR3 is TGTGCCAGCAGTGAAAGAATCAGCCCCCACGAGCAGTACGTC.

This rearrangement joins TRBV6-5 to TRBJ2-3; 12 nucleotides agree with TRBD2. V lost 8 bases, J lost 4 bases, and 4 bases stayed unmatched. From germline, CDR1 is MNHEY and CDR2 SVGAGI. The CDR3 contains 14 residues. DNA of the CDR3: TGTGCCAGCGGAACTAGCGGGGGGCCAGATACGCAGTATTTT. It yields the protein CASGTSGGPDTQYF.

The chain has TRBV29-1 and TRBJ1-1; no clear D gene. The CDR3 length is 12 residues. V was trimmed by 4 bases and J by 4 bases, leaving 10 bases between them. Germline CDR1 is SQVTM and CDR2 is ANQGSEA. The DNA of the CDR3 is TGCAGCGTTGGTTGGGGTGGCACTGAAGCTTTCTTT. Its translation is CSVGWGGTEAFF.

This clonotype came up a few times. This chain's CDR3 is CASSLSSQGGYGYTF. In DNA, the CDR3 is TGCGCCAGCAGCCTTTCCTCACAGGGTGGCTATGGCTACACCTTC. The V and J genes are TRBV4-1 and TRBJ1-2; weak D call: TRBD1 (6 bases). The CDR3 is 15 residues long. Germline V gene lookup returns CDR1 MGHRA and CDR2 YSYEKL. V was trimmed by 4 bases and J by 4 bases, leaving 16 bases between them.

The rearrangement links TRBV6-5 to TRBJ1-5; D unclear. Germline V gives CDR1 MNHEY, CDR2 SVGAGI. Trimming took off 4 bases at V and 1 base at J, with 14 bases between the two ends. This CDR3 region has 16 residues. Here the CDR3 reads CASSLRAGISNQPQHF. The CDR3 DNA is TGTGCCAGCAGTTTAAGGGCAGGTATAAGCAATCAGCCCCAGCATTTT.

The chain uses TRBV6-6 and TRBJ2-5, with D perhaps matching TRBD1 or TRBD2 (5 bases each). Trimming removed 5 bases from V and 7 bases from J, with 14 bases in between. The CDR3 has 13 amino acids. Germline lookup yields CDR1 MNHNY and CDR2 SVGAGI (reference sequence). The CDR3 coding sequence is TGTGCCAGCAGTGAGGGACCGTCGTGGACCCAGTACTTC. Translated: CASSEGPSWTQYF.

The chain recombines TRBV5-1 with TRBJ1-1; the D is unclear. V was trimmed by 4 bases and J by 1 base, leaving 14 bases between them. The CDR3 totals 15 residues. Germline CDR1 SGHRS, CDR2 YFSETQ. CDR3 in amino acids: CASSPRVRENTEAFF. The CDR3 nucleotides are TGCGCCAGCAGCCCCCGTGTCAGAGAGAACACTGAAGCTTTCTTT.

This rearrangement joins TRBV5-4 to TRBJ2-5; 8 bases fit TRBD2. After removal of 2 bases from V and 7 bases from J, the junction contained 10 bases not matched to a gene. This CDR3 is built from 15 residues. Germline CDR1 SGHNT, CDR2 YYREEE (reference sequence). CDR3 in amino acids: CASSFPERGRGTQYF. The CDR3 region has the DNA TGTGCCAGCAGCTTCCCGGAGCGGGGGAGAGGGACCCAGTACTTC.